This TCR beta chain appears in the sequencing data of a study of vaccination and CD4 T cells after COVID-19. General study points: Convalescent patients had 304 of 307 vaccine-specific clones showing spike mono-reactivity.

This clonotype was observed a handful of times. Its antigen remains unknown. With the Oncomine TCR Beta short-read assay, DNA from cultured CD4+ T cells was sequenced. The genomic DNA was obtained from cultured CD4+ T cells by extraction with the QIAamp micro DNA kit. One entry per CDR3 protein results from TCRdb running MiXCR on the PCR reads. The profile shows 6,500 to 9,000 distinct CDR3 sequences, 38% of them singletons. The CDR3 runs to 14 residues. Germline V gene lookup returns CDR1 DFQATT and CDR2 SNEGSKA (reference sequence). V dropped 6 bases and J dropped 7; count of bases not matched to a gene: 9. Treatment noted: approximately nine-day PBMC culture with coronavirus spike peptide pools or control peptides (ViraFEST assay). Prior to the COVID-19 pandemic (2011-2018), the unexposed donor's CD4+ T cells were collected. Expansion of antigen-specific T cells with peptide pools by ViraFEST preceded sequencing of TCRs.

What was sequenced was CD4+ T cells from blood, cultured in vitro. The rearrangement joins TRBV20-1 to TRBJ1-2; 12 nucleotides match TRBD1. This receptor was identified in a human donor in good health. CDR3 loop: CSASSGTGGFGYTF. The CDR3 DNA is TGCAGTGCGAGTTCCGGGACAGGGGGCTTTGGCTACACCTTC.